This entry lists 29 T cell receptor beta chains sequenced from one sample in a study of OX40 agonist ivuxolimab in advanced cancers. The method was immunoSEQ multiplex PCR; TCRdb's version includes in-frame clones alone and lacks a portion of them. The sample shows tens of thousands of clones, 80% to 90% of them seen only once. Material: CD4+ or CD8+ T cells sorted from blood, obtained in a trial of the OX40 agonist ivuxolimab. The source is an adult with an advanced solid tumor such as melanoma, head and neck, liver or kidney cancer.

J is TRBJ2-5 and V is TRBV4-1; TRBD2 matches at 11 bases. The CDR3 is 17 residues long. Per the germline V gene, CDR1 is MGHRA and CDR2 is YSYEKL. V was pared by 1 base and J by 4 bases, with 8 bases of the junction left unmatched. The CDR3 DNA reads TGCGCCAGCAGCCAAGCACCCCGGACTAGCGGGCGAGAGACCCAGTACTTC. Translation gives CASSQAPRTSGRETQYF.

The V gene is TRBV12-1, the J gene TRBJ2-7; the table calls TRBD1, which could not be checked here. TRBV12-1 is labeled a pseudogene. This CDR3 has 13 residues. The CDR3 is CASSSNPTYEQYF. CDR3 DNA: TGTGCCAGCAGCTCCAATCCCACCTACGAGCAGTACTTC.

The V and J genes are TRBV29-1 and TRBJ1-2, with D tentatively TRBD1 (5 bases). V was pared by 4 bases and J by 3 bases, with 12 bases between. This CDR3 has 13 residues. CDR1 and CDR2 (germline): SQVTM, ANQGSEA. This chain's CDR3 is CSVGQGIYYGYTF. The CDR3 region has the DNA TGCAGCGTTGGTCAGGGCATTTACTATGGCTACACCTTC.

The V gene is TRBV18, the J gene TRBJ2-5; TRBD1 matches 12 bases. Trimming at V came to 4 bases and at J to 3 bases, leaving 6 bases not matched to a gene. Germline V gives CDR1 KGHSH, CDR2 LQKENI. The CDR3 has 16 amino acids. In nucleotides, the CDR3 is TGTGCCAGCTCACGCGGGACAGGGGGCGCGGAAGAGACCCAGTACTTC. It specifies CASSRGTGGAEETQYF. Complete variable domain (other parts from reference TRBV18 and TRBJ2-5): NAGVMQNPRHLVRRRGQEARLRCSPMKGHSHVYWYRQLPEEGLKFMVYLQKENIIDESGMPKERFSAEFPKEGPSILRIQQVVRGDSAAYFCASSRGTGGAEETQYFGPGTRLLVL.

The chain has TRBV6-6 and TRBJ1-1; 8 bases are shared with TRBD1. Germline trimming cut 5 bases from V and 3 bases from J; bases unmatched to any gene: 11. This CDR3 has 16 residues. Germline V CDR1 and CDR2: MNHNY, SVGAGI (reference sequence). Written as DNA, the CDR3 is TGTGCCAGCAGTCCTCGACAGGGGCGGCGGGACACTGAAGCTTTCTTT. It specifies CASSPRQGRRDTEAFF.

This chain uses TRBV5-1 with TRBJ1-2, with D possibly matching TRBD1 (6 bases). V gave up 1 base and J gave up 5 bases, with 12 bases separating them. This CDR3 contains 14 residues. CDR1 is SGHRS and CDR2 is YFSETQ in the germline V gene. CDR3 bases: TGCGCCAGCAGCTTGACTCAGGGGACTTATGGCTACACCTTC. This encodes CASSLTQGTYGYTF.

The CDR3 sequence: CASSDRQGKQYF. CDR3 in DNA: TGTGCCAGCAGTGATCGTCAGGGCAAGCAGTACTTC. The rearrangement links TRBV2 to TRBJ2-7, with D perhaps TRBD1 (5 bases). Germline assignment: CDR1 SNHLY and CDR2 FYNNEI. V lost 3 bases to trimming and J lost 8 bases, with 11 bases between them. The CDR3 is 12 residues long.

This clone appeared a few times. The gene calls are TRBV6-5 and TRBJ1-5, with 7 bases that match TRBD1. The J segment lost 7 bases and the V segment lost 6 bases, leaving 9 bases of the junction unmatched. Germline V gives CDR1 MNHEY, CDR2 SVGAGI. CDR3 length equals 14 residues. The DNA for the CDR3 is TGTGCCAGCAGAAAACAGGGGCTCGGCCAGCCCCAGCATTTT. Translated, it gives CASRKQGLGQPQHF.

As regards this clone: The same CDR3 can be traced to other DNA sequences in this sample. The J gene is TRBJ2-1, the V gene TRBV9; 8 positions agree with TRBD2. The CDR3 covers 15 residues. Per germline, CDR1 SGDLS and CDR2 YYNGEE. Germline trimming cut 4 bases from V and 0 bases from J; bases unmatched to any gene: 3. This CDR3 is CASSRSGSSYNEQFF. CDR3 nucleotides: TGTGCCAGCAGCAGGAGCGGGAGCTCCTACAATGAGCAGTTCTTC. Complete variable domain (other parts from reference TRBV9 and TRBJ2-1): DSGVTQTPKHLITATGQRVTLRCSPRSGDLSVYWYQQSLDQGLQFLIQYYNGEERAKGNILERFSAQQFPDLHSELNLSSLELGDSALYFCASSRSGSSYNEQFFGPGTRLTVL.

The chain joins TRBV6-5 to TRBJ2-4; maybe TRBD2 (5 bases). Germline V lookup: CDR1 MNHEY, CDR2 SVGAGI. Between the trimmed V and J ends, which lost 8 bases and 0 bases, there was a span of 14 bases. The CDR3 spans 15 residues. The CDR3 loop reads CASGPRGLAKNIQYF. The CDR3, as DNA: TGTGCCAGCGGTCCCAGAGGGCTAGCCAAAAACATTCAGTACTTC.

V and J are TRBV27 and TRBJ1-1, with D perhaps TRBD1 (5 bases). CDR1 is MNHEY and CDR2 is SMNVEV in the germline V gene (reference sequence). The V end lost 4 bases, the J end lost 1 base, and 10 bases lay between the germline ends. CDR3 length: 14 amino acids. This CDR3 reads CASSSRVRNTEAFF. The DNA of the CDR3 is TGTGCCAGCAGTTCCAGGGTGAGGAACACTGAAGCTTTCTTT.

The rearrangement uses TRBV6-1 and TRBJ2-1; 7 bases agree with TRBD2. V dropped 3 bases and J dropped 4; count of bases not matched to a gene: 9. CDR3 length: 16 residues. Germline CDR1 reads MNHNS; CDR2 reads SASEGT. Here the CDR3 DNA reads TGTGCCAGCAGTGACCACCTAGCGGAGTCTTACAATGAGCAGTTCTTC. This gives the protein CASSDHLAESYNEQFF.

This chain uses TRBV6-6 with TRBJ2-1, with 11 bases aligning to TRBD2. The CDR3 length is 15 residues. V lost 6 bases, J lost 4 bases, and 5 bases stayed unmatched. Germline CDR1 reads MNHNY; CDR2 reads SVGAGI (reference sequence). The CDR3 DNA follows: TGTGCCAGCAGGGGGCTAGCGGGAGGTTACAATGAGCAGTTCTTC. It yields the protein CASRGLAGGYNEQFF.

This chain links TRBV21-1 with TRBJ1-1. TRBV21-1 is designated a pseudogene. This CDR3 has 16 amino acids. This chain's CDR3 is CATHGGAAGMNTEAFF. The CDR3 coding sequence is TGTGCCACCCACGGTGGGGCCGCGGGAATGAACACTGAAGCTTTCTTT.

This sequence joins TRBV7-2 and TRBJ1-1; D is ambiguous. The V end was cut by 2 bases, the J end by 2 bases, with 6 bases between. Looked up from germline, CDR1 is SGHTA and CDR2 is FQGNSA. This CDR3 has 13 amino acids. In nucleotides, the CDR3 is TGTGCCAGCAGCTTAATGGGTAACACTGAAGCTTTCTTT. As protein: CASSLMGNTEAFF.

The chain joins TRBV13 to TRBJ1-4, with D perhaps TRBD1 (5 bases). The ends were cut back, 4 bases at V and 4 bases at J, with 16 bases in the middle. The germline gives CDR1 PRHDT, CDR2 FYEKMQ (reference sequence). The CDR3 spans 16 residues. The CDR3 DNA reads TGTGCCAGCAGCTCGCGCGGGGCCTTACTTAATGAAAAACTGTTTTTT. It yields the protein CASSSRGALLNEKLFF.

In its sample, this clone was seen once. The chain recombines TRBV9 with TRBJ1-1; 7 nucleotides align to TRBD1. Trimming took 4 bases from V and 4 from J; bases not matched to a gene: 13. There are 16 residues in the CDR3. The germline CDR1 and CDR2 sequences are SGDLS and YYNGEE. CDR3 residues: CASSPREGARGTEAFF. For the CDR3, the DNA is TGTGCCAGCAGCCCAAGAGAGGGGGCTAGGGGCACTGAAGCTTTCTTT. The full variable domain, rest sourced from reference TRBV9 and TRBJ1-1, is DSGVTQTPKHLITATGQRVTLRCSPRSGDLSVYWYQQSLDQGLQFLIQYYNGEERAKGNILERFSAQQFPDLHSELNLSSLELGDSALYFCASSPREGARGTEAFFGQGTRLTVV.

The rearrangement links TRBV14 to TRBJ2-7; D uncertain. Trimming left V 0 bases short and J 2 bases short, with 20 bases between. The CDR3 length is 18 residues. Germline loops: CDR1 SGHDN, CDR2 FVKESK. CDR3 DNA: TGTGCCAGCAGCCAAGAAGGGTACGGGCTGAACTACCCCTACGAGCAGTACTTC. Translating it yields CASSQEGYGLNYPYEQYF.

This chain links TRBV19 with TRBJ2-7; 8 bases match TRBD1. The germline gives CDR1 LNHDA, CDR2 SQIVND (reference sequence). The CDR3 has 14 residues. With V trimmed by 4 bases and J by 3 bases, 5 bases remained unmatched. The CDR3 sequence: CASSRTGTGYEQYF. In nucleotides, the CDR3 is TGTGCCAGTAGTAGGACAGGGACGGGCTACGAGCAGTACTTC.

In this sample, this clone turned up once. The rearrangement joins TRBV10-3 to TRBJ1-5; 7 bases line up with TRBD1. The CDR3 spans 13 residues. Trimming took 6 bases from V and 2 from J; bases not matched to a gene: 1. Looked up from germline, CDR1 is ENHRY and CDR2 is SYGVKD. CDR3 protein: CAIRGQGNQPQHF. The CDR3 bases are TGTGCCATCAGAGGACAGGGCAATCAGCCCCAGCATTTT.

About this clone: At one end, the junction sequence differs from germline, possibly due to a read error. The CDR3 here is CASSYHRGRGTGKLFF. Here the CDR3 DNA reads TGTGCCAGCAGTTACCACAGGGGGCGCGGCACCGGGAAGCTGTTTTTT. The rearrangement links TRBV6-5 to TRBJ2-2; 9 nucleotides agree with TRBD1. There are 16 residues in the CDR3. CDR1 and CDR2 (germline): MNHEY, SVGAGI.

The rearrangement uses TRBV18 and TRBJ1-5; D uncertain. CDR1 is KGHSH and CDR2 is LQKENI in the germline V gene. Trimming pared 2 bases from V and 0 bases from J, leaving 11 bases between. The CDR3 contains 16 residues. The CDR3 bases are TGTGCCAGCTCACCATCGGCAGTTACTAGCAATCAGCCCCAGCATTTT. Translation: CASSPSAVTSNQPQHF.

This clone occurred once. The V gene is TRBV11-3, the J gene TRBJ1-1, with TRBD1 as a possible D gene (5 bases). Trimming cost V 2 bases and J 1 base, with 17 bases left between them. The V gene's germline CDR1 is SGHNT and CDR2 YENEEA. This CDR3 is 17 amino acids long. This chain's CDR3 is CASSLSVWGTTNTEAFF. The CDR3 coding sequence is TGTGCCAGCAGCTTAAGCGTTTGGGGCACAACGAACACTGAAGCTTTCTTT.

The J gene is TRBJ2-1, the V gene TRBV11-2; D unclear. The CDR3 is made up of 13 amino acids. The germline V gene encodes CDR1 SGHAT and CDR2 FQNNGV. Trimming stripped 1 base from V and 5 bases from J, with 6 bases between. The CDR3 here is CASSLGLNNEQFF. CDR3 nucleotides: TGTGCCAGCAGCTTAGGCCTCAACAATGAGCAGTTCTTC.

V and J are TRBV7-3 and TRBJ1-4; tentative D call: TRBD1 (5 bases). Germline V gene data show CDR1 as SGHTA and CDR2 as FQGTGA. The V gene lost 5 bases and the J gene lost 8 bases, with 12 bases spanning the gap. CDR3 size: 13 residues. As DNA, the CDR3 is TGTGCCAGCAGCCCGGGACGCGGGGAAAAACTGTTTTTT. Residues: CASSPGRGEKLFF. The entire variable domain, with the rest obtained from reference TRBV7-3 and TRBJ1-4, is as follows: GAGVSQTPSNKVTEKGKYVELRCDPISGHTALYWYRQSLGQGPEFLIYFQGTGAADDSGLPNDRFFAVRPEGSVSTLKIQRTERGDSAVYLCASSPGRGEKLFFGSGTQLSVL.

In this sample, this clone turned up once. The CDR3, as DNA: TGTGCCAGCAGTCAACCTGGGACGCCCCAGCCCCAGCATTTT. Amino acids: CASSQPGTPQPQHF. This rearrangement joins TRBV6-6 to TRBJ1-5, with D perhaps TRBD1 (5 bases). V was trimmed by 5 bases and J by 7 bases, leaving 15 bases between them. The CDR3 is made up of 14 amino acids. Germline-derived CDR1 and CDR2 are MNHNY and SVGAGI (reference sequence).

On this clone: An end of the junction differs from the germline gene, which may be a read error. V gene TRBV7-2 combines with J gene TRBJ1-5; 11 positions agree with TRBD1. The germline V gene encodes CDR1 SGHTA and CDR2 FQGNSA. The CDR3 length is 16 residues. CDR3 sequence: CASSLVGQGGNQPQHF. Here the CDR3 DNA reads TGTGCCAGCAGCTTAGTGGGACAGGGGGGCAACCAGCCCCAGCATTTT.

The V call is TRBV7-9, the J call TRBJ2-7; 8 nucleotides line up with TRBD1. This CDR3 has 14 amino acids. The germline CDR1 and CDR2 sequences are SEHNR and FQNEAQ (reference sequence). Unmatched junction bases numbered 11, after V lost 6 bases and J lost 7 bases. DNA for the CDR3: TGTGCCAGCAGACTCCAGGGGGCTGGTCCAGAGCAGTACTTC. Its translation: CASRLQGAGPEQYF.

The chain is built from TRBV5-4 and TRBJ2-3, with 7 nucleotides matching TRBD1. V lost 4 bases to trimming and J lost 4 bases; unmatched junction nucleotides: 6. Per germline, CDR1 SGHNT and CDR2 YYREEE (reference sequence). The CDR3 runs to 14 residues. The chain's CDR3 is CASSQGEWADTQYF. In DNA form, the CDR3 reads TGTGCCAGCAGCCAGGGGGAGTGGGCAGATACGCAGTATTTT. Full variable domain (rest looked up from reference TRBV5-4 and TRBJ2-3): ETGVTQSPTHLIKTRGQQVTLRCSSQSGHNTVSWYQQALGQGPQFIFQYYREEENGRGNFPPRFSGLQFPNYSSELNVNALELDDSALYLCASSQGEWADTQYFGPGTRLTVL.